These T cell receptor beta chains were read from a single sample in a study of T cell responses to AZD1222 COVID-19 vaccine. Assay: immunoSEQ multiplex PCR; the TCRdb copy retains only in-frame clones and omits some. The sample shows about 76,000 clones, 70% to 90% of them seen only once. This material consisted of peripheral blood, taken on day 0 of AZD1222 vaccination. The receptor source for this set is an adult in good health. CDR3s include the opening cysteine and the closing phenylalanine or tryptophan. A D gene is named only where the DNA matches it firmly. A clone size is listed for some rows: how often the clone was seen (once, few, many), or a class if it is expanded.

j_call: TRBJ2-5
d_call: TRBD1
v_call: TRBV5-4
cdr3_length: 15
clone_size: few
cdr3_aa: CASSSDRDTQETQYF
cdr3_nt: TGTGCCAGCAGCTCGGACAGGGACACTCAAGAGACCCAGTACTTC

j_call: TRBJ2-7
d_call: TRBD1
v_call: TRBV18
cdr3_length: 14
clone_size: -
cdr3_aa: CASSQRQGAGEQYF
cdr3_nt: TGTGCCAGCTCACAAAGACAGGGGGCGGGTGAGCAGTACTTC

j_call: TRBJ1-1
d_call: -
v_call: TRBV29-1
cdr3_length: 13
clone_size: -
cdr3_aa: CSVARDKNTEAFF
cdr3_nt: TGCAGCGTTGCCCGGGACAAGAACACTGAAGCTTTCTTT

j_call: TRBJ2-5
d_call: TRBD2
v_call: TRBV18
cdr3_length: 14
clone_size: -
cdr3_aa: CASSPPTSAETQYF
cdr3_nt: TGTGCCAGCTCACCACCCACTAGCGCAGAGACCCAGTACTTC

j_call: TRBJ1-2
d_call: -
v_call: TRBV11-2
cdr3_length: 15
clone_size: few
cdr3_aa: CASSLDLGQIYGYTF
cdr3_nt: TGTGCCAGCAGCTTAGATCTCGGACAGATTTATGGCTACACCTTC

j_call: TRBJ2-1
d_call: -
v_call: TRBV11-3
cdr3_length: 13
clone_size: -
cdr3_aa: CASSLDSYNEQFF
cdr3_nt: TGTGCCAGCAGCTTAGACAGCTACAATGAGCAGTTCTTC

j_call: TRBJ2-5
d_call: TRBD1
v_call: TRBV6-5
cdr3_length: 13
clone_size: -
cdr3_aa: CASARQGQETQYF
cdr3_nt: TGTGCCAGCGCAAGACAGGGGCAAGAGACCCAGTACTTC

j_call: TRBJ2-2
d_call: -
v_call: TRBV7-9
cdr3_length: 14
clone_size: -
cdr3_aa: CASSLMVQTGELFF
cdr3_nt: TGTGCCAGCAGCTTAATGGTACAGACCGGGGAGCTGTTTTTT

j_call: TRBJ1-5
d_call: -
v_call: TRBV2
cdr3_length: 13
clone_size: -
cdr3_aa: CASTMEVNQPQHF
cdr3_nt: TGTGCCAGCACCATGGAAGTCAATCAGCCCCAGCATTTT

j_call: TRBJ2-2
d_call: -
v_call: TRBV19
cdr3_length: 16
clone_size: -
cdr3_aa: CASSIGQGRDTGELFF
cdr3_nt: TGTGCCAGTAGTATAGGCCAGGGACGGGACACCGGGGAGCTGTTTTTT

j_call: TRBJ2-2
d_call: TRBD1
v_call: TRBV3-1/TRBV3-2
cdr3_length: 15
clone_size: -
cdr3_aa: CASSQGGQGIGELFF
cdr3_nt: TGTGCCAGCAGCCAGGGGGGACAGGGTATCGGGGAGCTGTTTTTT

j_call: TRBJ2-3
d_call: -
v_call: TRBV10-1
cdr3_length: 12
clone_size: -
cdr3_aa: CATSDSTDTQYF
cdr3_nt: TGCGCCACCTCGGACTCCACAGATACGCAGTATTTT

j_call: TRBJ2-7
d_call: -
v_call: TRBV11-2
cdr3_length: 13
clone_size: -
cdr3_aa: CASSLDRIYEQYF
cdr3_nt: TGTGCCAGCAGCTTAGACCGAATCTACGAGCAGTACTTC

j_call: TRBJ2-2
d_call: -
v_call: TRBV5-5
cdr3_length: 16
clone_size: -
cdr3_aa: CASSLEEGTNTGELFF
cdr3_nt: TGTGCCAGCAGCTTGGAGGAGGGTACGAACACCGGGGAGCTGTTTTTT

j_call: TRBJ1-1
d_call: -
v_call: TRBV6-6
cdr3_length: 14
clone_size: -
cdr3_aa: CASSYSAGNTEAFF
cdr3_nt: TGTGCCAGCAGTTACTCCGCGGGAAACACTGAAGCTTTCTTT

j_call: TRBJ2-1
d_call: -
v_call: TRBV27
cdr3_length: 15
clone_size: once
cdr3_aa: CASSLGYSSYNEQFF
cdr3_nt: TGTGCCAGCAGTTTAGGATACAGCTCCTACAATGAGCAGTTCTTC

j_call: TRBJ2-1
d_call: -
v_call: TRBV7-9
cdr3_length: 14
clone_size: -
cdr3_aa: CASSYRAPYNEQFF
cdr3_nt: TGTGCCAGCAGCTACAGGGCACCCTACAATGAGCAGTTCTTC

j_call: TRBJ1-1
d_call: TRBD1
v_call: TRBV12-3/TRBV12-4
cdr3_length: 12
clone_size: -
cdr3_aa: CASTRTGDEAFF
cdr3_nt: TGTGCCAGCACCCGGACAGGGGATGAAGCTTTCTTT